Listed below are T cell receptor beta chains from one sample, sequenced in a study of blood T cell repertoires in COVID-19. Repertoires were generated with immunoSEQ multiplex PCR, while TCRdb's copy carries only in-frame clones and drops some. The sample shows 200,000 to 300,000 clones, about 86% of them seen only once. The specimen sequenced was peripheral blood. These receptor sequences come from a man between 25 and 39 years old with active or convalescent COVID-19. The CDR3 runs from the conserved cysteine through the conserved F or W. Fields, in order: J gene, D gene, V gene, CDR3 protein, CDR3 DNA. D genes are given only for firm matches.

J: TRBJ2-2
D: TRBD1
V: TRBV2
CDR3: CASSQGAYTGELFF
DNA: TGTGCCAGCAGTCAGGGGGCATACACCGGGGAGCTGTTTTTT

J: TRBJ2-2
D: .
V: TRBV9
CDR3: CASSVGVTGELFF
DNA: TGTGCCAGCAGCGTCGGGGTCACCGGGGAGCTGTTTTTT

J: TRBJ1-2
D: .
V: TRBV4-3
CDR3: CASSQETAGGYGYTF
DNA: TGCGCCAGCAGCCAAGAGACAGCGGGAGGCTATGGCTACACCTTC

J: TRBJ2-5
D: .
V: TRBV5-4
CDR3: CASSLVFSETQYF
DNA: TGTGCCAGCAGCTTGGTATTCTCAGAGACCCAGTACTTC

J: TRBJ2-5
D: TRBD1
V: TRBV19
CDR3: CASSTTGSGETQYF
DNA: TGTGCCAGTAGTACGACAGGGTCGGGGGAGACCCAGTACTTC

J: TRBJ2-5
D: TRBD2
V: TRBV10-2
CDR3: CASSENVGGVQETQYF
DNA: TGCGCCAGCAGTGAGAACGTGGGGGGGGTACAAGAGACCCAGTACTTC

J: TRBJ2-1
D: TRBD2
V: TRBV6-5
CDR3: CASSQTSGGGNEQFF
DNA: TGTGCCAGCAGTCAAACTAGCGGGGGGGGCAATGAGCAGTTCTTC

J: TRBJ1-1
D: .
V: TRBV5-1
CDR3: CASRPIGWSVVNTEAFF
DNA: TGCGCCAGCAGACCGATCGGGTGGTCGGTTGTGAACACTGAAGCTTTCTTT

J: TRBJ2-1
D: TRBD2
V: TRBV4-1
CDR3: CASSQGAGGHNEQFF
DNA: TGCGCCAGCAGCCAAGGAGCGGGGGGGCACAATGAGCAGTTCTTC

J: TRBJ2-7
D: TRBD1
V: TRBV6-5
CDR3: CASSYLTGGSYEQYF
DNA: TGTGCCAGCAGTTACCTTACAGGGGGCTCCTACGAGCAGTACTTC

J: TRBJ2-3
D: TRBD1
V: TRBV3-1/TRBV3-2
CDR3: CASSRQGPDTQYF
DNA: TGTGCCAGCAGCCGACAGGGCCCAGATACGCAGTATTTT